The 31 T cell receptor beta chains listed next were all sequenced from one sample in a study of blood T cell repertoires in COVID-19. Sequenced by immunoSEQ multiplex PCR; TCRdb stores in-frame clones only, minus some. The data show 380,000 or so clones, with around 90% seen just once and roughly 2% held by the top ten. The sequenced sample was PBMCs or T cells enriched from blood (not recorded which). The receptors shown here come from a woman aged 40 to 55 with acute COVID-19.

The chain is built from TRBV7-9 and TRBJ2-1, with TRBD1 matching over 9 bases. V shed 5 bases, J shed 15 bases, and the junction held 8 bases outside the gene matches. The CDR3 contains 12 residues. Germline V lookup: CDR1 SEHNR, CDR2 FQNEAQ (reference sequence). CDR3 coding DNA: TGTGCCAGCAGCCTAGGGACAGGGACATCGTTCTTC. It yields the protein CASSLGTGTSFF.

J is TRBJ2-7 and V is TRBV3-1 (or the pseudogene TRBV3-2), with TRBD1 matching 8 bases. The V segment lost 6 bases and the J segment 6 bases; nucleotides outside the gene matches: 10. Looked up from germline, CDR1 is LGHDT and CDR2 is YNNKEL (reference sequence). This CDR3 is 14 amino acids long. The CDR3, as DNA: TGTGCCAGCAGTTATGGACAGGGTGAGGGCGAGCAGTACTTC. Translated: CASSYGQGEGEQYF.

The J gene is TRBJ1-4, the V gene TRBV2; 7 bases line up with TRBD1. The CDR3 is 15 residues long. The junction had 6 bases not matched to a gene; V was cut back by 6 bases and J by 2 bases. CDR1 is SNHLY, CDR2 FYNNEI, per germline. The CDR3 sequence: CASRPRDSTNEKLFF. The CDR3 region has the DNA TGTGCCAGCAGACCACGGGACAGCACTAATGAAAAACTGTTTTTT.

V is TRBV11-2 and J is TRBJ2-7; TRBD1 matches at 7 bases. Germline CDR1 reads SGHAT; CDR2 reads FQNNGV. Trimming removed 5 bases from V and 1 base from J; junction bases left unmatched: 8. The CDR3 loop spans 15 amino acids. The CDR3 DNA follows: TGTGCCAGCAGCCCCGACAGGGTCGGGTCCTACGAGCAGTACTTC. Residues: CASSPDRVGSYEQYF.

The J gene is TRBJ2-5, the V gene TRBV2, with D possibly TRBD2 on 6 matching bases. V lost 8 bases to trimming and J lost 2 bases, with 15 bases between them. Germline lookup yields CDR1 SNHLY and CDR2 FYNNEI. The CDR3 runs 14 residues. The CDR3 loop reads CASRTTRGQETQYF. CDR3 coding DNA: TGTGCCAGCCGTACCACCCGGGGGCAAGAGACCCAGTACTTC.

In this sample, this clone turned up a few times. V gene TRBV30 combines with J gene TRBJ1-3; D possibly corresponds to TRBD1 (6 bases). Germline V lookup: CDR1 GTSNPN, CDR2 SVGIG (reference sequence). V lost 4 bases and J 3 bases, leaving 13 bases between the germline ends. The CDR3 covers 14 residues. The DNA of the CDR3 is TGTGCCTGGACTCCCCGGACAGTTGGAAACACCATATATTTT. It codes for CAWTPRTVGNTIYF.

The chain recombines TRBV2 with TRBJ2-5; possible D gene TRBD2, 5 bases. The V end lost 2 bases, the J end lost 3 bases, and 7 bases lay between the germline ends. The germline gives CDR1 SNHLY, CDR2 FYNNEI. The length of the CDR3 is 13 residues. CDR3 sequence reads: CASSESGKETQYF. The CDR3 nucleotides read TGTGCCAGCAGTGAATCGGGGAAAGAGACCCAGTACTTC. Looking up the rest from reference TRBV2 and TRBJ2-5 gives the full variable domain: EPEVTQTPSHQVTQMGQEVILRCVPISNHLYFYWYRQILGQKVEFLVSFYNNEISEKSEIFDDQFSVERPDGSNFTLKIRSTKLEDSAMYFCASSESGKETQYFGPGTRLLVL.

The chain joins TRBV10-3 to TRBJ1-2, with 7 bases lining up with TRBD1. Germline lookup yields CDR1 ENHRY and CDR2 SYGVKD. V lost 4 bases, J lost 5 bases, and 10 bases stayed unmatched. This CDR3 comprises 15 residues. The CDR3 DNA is TGTGCCATCAGTGGGAACAGGGGCGGGAAATATGGCTACACCTTC. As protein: CAISGNRGGKYGYTF.

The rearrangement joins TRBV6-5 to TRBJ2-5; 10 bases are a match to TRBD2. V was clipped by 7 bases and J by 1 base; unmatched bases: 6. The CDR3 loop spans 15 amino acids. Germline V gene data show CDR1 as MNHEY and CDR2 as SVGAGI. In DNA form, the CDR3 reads TGTGCCAGCACCAAACTAGCGGGGCCCCAAGAGACCCAGTACTTC. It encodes CASTKLAGPQETQYF.

The CDR3 is CASSVGGRANEQFF. The DNA of the CDR3 is TGTGCCAGCAGCGTAGGGGGCAGGGCAAATGAGCAGTTCTTC. This sequence joins TRBV9 and TRBJ2-1, with D perhaps matching TRBD1 (5 bases). Germline V lookup: CDR1 SGDLS, CDR2 YYNGEE. Trimming shortened V by 0 bases and J by 7 bases, and 11 bases separated the two germline ends. This CDR3 region has 14 residues.

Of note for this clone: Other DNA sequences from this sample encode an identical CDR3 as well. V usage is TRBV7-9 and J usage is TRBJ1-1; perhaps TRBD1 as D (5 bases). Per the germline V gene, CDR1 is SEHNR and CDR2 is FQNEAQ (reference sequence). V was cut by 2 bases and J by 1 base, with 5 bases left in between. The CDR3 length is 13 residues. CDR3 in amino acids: CASSLTGNTEAFF. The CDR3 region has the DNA TGTGCCAGCAGCTTAACAGGGAACACTGAAGCTTTCTTT.

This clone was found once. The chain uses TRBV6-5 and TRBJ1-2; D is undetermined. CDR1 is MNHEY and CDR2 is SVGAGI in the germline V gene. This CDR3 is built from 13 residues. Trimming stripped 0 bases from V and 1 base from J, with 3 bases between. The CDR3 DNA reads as TGTGCCAGCAGTTACTCCCATAACTATGGCTACACCTTC. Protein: CASSYSHNYGYTF.

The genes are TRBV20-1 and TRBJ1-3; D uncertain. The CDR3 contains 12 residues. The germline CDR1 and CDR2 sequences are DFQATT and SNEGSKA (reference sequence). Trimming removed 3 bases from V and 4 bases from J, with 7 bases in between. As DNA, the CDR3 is TGCAGTGCTAGTGCAGTGGGAAACACCATATATTTT. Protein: CSASAVGNTIYF.

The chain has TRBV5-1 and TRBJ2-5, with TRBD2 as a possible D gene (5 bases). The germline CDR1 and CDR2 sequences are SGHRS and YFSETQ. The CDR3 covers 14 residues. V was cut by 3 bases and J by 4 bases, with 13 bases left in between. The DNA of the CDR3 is TGCGCCAGCAGCTACGGAGGAGGAGGAGAGACCCAGTACTTC. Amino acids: CASSYGGGGETQYF.

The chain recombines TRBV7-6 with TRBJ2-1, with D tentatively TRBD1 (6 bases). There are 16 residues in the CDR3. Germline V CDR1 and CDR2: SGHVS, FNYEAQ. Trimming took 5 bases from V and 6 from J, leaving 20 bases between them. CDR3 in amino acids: CASSRDGDRYSNEQFF. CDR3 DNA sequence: TGTGCCAGCAGCCGAGATGGTGACAGGTACAGCAATGAGCAGTTCTTC. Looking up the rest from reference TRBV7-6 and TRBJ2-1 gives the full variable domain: GAGVSQSPRYKVTKRGQDVALRCDPISGHVSLYWYRQALGQGPEFLTYFNYEAQQDKSGLPNDRFSAERPEGSISTLTIQRTEQRDSAMYRCASSRDGDRYSNEQFFGPGTRLTVL.

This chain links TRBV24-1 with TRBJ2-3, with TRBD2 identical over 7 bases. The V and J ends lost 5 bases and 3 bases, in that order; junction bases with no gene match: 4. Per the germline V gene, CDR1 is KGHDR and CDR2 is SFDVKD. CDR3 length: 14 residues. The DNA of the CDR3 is TGTGCCACCAGTGCGAGACTAGCAACAGATACGCAGTATTTT. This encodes CATSARLATDTQYF.

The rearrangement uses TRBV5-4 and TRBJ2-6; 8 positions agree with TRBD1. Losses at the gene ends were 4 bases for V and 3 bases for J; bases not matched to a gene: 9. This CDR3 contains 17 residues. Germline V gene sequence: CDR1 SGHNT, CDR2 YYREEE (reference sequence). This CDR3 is CASSGQGRVRGANVLTF. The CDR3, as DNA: TGTGCCAGCAGCGGACAGGGCAGGGTACGTGGGGCCAACGTCCTGACTTTC. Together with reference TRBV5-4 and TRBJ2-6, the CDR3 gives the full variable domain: ETGVTQSPTHLIKTRGQQVTLRCSSQSGHNTVSWYQQALGQGPQFIFQYYREEENGRGNFPPRFSGLQFPNYSSELNVNALELDDSALYLCASSGQGRVRGANVLTFGAGSRLTVL.

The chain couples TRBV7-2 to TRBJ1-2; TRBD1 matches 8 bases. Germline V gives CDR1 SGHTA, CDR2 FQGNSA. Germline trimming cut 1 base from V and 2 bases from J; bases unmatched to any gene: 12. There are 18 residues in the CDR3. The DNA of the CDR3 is TGTGCCAGCAGCTTAGGACTGGGGGGACAGGTCTTGAACTATGGCTACACCTTC. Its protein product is CASSLGLGGQVLNYGYTF.

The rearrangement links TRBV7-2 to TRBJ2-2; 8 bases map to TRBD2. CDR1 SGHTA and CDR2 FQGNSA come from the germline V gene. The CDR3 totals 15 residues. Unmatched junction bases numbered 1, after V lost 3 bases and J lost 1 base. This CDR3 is CASSLSGGNTGELFF. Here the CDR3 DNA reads TGTGCCAGCAGCTTGAGCGGGGGGAACACCGGGGAGCTGTTTTTT.

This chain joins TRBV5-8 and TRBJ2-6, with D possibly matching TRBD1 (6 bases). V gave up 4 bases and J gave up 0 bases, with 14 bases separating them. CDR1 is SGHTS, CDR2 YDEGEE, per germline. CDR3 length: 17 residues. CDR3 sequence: CASSPGTLLSGANVLTF. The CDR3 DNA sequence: TGTGCCAGCAGCCCGGGGACACTTCTCTCTGGGGCCAACGTCCTGACTTTC.

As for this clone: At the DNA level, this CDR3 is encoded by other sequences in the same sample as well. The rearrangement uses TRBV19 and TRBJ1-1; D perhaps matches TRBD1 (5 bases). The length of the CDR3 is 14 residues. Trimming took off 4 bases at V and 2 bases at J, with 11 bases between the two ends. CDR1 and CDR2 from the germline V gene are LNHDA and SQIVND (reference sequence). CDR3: CASSTGGSNTEAFF. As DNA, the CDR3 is TGTGCCAGTAGTACGGGGGGAAGTAACACTGAAGCTTTCTTT.

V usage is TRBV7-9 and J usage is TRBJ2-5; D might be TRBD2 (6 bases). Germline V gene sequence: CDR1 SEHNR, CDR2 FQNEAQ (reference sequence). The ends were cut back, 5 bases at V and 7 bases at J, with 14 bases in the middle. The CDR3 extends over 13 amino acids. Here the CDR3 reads CASSRVGGGTQYF. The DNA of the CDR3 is TGTGCCAGCAGCAGAGTGGGGGGTGGGACCCAGTACTTC.

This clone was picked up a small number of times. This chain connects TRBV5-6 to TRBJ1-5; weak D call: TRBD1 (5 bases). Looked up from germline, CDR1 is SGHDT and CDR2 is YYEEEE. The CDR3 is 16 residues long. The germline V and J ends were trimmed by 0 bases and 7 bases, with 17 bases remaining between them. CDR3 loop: CASSLAEWGFRQPQHF. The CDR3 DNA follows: TGTGCCAGCAGCTTGGCCGAGTGGGGCTTCAGGCAGCCCCAGCATTTT. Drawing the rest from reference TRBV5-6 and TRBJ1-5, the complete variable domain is DAGVTQSPTHLIKTRGQQVTLRCSPKSGHDTVSWYQQALGQGPQFIFQYYEEEERQRGNFPDRFSGHQFPNYSSELNVNALLLGDSALYLCASSLAEWGFRQPQHFGDGTRLSIL.

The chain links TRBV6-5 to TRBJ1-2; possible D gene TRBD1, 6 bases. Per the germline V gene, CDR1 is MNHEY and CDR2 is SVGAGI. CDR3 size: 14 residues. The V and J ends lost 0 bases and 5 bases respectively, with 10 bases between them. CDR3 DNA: TGTGCCAGCAGTTACTCGTACAGGGATTATGGCTACACCTTC. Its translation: CASSYSYRDYGYTF.

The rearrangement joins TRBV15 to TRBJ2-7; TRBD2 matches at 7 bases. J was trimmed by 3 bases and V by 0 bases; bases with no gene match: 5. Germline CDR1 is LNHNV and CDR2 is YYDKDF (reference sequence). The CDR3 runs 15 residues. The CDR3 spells CATSREGRGYYEQYF. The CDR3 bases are TGTGCCACCAGCAGAGAGGGGCGGGGGTACTACGAGCAGTACTTC.

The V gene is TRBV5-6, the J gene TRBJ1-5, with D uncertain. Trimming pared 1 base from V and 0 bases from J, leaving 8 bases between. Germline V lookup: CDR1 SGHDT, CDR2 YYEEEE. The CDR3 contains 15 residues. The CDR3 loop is CASSLQANSNQPQHF. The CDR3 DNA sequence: TGTGCCAGCAGCTTGCAGGCAAATAGCAATCAGCCCCAGCATTTT.

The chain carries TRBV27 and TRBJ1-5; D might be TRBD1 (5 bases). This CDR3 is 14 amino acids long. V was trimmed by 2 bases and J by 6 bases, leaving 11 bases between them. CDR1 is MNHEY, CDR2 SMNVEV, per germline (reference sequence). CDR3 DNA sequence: TGTGCCAGCAGTTTAGTGGGGGGGAGTCAGCCCCAGCATTTT. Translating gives CASSLVGGSQPQHF.

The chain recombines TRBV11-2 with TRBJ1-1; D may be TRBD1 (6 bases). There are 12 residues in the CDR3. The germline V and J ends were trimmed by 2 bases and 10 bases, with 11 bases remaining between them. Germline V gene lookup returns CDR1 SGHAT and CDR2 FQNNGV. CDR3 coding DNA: TGTGCCAGCAGCTTATCAACAGGGAGAGCTTTCTTT. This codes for CASSLSTGRAFF.

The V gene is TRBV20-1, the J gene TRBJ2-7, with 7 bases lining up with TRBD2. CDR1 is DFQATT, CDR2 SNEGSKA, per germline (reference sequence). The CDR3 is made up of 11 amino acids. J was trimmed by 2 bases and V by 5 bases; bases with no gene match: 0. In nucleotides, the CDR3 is TGCAGTGCTGGACTAGCCTACGAGCAGTACTTC. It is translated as CSAGLAYEQYF.

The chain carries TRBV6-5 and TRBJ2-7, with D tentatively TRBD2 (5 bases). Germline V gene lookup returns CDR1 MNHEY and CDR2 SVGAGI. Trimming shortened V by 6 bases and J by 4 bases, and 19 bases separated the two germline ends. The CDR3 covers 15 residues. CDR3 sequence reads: CASSADPSRGYEQYF. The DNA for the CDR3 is TGTGCCAGCAGCGCAGACCCATCTCGAGGGTACGAGCAGTACTTC.

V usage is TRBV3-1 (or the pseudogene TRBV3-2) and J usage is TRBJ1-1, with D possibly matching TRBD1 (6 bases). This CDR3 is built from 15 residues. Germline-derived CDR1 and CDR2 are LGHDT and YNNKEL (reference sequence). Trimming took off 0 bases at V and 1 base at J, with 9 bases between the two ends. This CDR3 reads CASSQERGRNTEAFF. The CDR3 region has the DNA TGTGCCAGCAGCCAAGAAAGGGGGAGGAACACTGAAGCTTTCTTT.